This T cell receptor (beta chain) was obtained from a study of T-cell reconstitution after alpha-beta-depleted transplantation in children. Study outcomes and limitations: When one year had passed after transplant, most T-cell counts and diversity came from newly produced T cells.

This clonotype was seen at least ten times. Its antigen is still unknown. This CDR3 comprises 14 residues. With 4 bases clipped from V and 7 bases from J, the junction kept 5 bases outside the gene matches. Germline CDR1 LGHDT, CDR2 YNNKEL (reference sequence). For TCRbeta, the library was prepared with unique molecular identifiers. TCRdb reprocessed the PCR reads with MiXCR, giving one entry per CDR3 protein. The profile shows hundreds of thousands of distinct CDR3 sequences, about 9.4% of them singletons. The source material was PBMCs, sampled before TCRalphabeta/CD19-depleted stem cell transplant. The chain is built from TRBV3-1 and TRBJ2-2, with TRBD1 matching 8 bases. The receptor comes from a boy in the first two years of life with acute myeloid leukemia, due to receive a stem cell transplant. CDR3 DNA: TGTGCCAGCAGCCGACAGGGGTCGGGCGGGGAGCTGTTTTTT. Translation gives CASSRQGSGGELFF.